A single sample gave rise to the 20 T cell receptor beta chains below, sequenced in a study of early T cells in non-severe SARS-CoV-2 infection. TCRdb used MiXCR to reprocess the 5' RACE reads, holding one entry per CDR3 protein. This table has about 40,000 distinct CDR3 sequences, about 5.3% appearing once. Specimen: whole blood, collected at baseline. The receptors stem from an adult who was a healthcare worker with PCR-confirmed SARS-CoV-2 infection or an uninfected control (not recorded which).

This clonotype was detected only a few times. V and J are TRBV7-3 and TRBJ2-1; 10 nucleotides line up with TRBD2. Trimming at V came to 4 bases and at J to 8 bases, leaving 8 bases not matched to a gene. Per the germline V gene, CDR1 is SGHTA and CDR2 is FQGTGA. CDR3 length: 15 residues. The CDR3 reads CASSSGLALMDEQFF. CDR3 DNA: TGTGCCAGCAGCTCGGGACTAGCGCTAATGGATGAGCAGTTCTTC. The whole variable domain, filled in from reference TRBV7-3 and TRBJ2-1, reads GAGVSQTPSNKVTEKGKYVELRCDPISGHTALYWYRQSLGQGPEFLIYFQGTGAADDSGLPNDRFFAVRPEGSVSTLKIQRTERGDSAVYLCASSSGLALMDEQFFGPGTRLTVL.

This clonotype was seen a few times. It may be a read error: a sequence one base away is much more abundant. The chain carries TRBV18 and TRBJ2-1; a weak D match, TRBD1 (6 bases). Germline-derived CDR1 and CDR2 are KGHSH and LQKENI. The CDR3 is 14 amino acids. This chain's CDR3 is CASSPQAGDNVQFF. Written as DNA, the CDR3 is TGTGCCAGCTCACCCCAAGCAGGGGACAATGTGCAGTTCTTC.

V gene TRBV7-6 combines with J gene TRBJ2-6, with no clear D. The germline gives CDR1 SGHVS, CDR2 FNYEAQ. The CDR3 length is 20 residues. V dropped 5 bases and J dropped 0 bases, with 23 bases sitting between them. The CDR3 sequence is CASSDPLDTSITSGANVLTF. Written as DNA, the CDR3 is TGTGCCAGCAGCGATCCCCTAGACACGAGCATAACCTCTGGGGCCAACGTCCTGACTTTC.

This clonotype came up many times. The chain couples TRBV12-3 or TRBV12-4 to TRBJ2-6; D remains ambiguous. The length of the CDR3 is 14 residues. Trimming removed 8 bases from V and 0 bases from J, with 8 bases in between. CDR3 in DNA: TGTGCCAGCTCCGGGTTCTCTGGGGCCAACGTCCTGACTTTC. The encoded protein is CASSGFSGANVLTF.

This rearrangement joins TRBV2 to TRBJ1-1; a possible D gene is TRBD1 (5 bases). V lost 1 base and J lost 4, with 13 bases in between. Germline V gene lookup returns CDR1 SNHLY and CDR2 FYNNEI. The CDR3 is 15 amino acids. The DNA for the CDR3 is TGTGCCAGCAGTGAAGGCCGAGGGGCGGGCACTGAAGCTTTCTTT. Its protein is CASSEGRGAGTEAFF.

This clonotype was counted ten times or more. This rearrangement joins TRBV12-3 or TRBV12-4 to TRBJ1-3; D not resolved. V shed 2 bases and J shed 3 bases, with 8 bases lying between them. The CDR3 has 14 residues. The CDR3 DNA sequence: TGTGCCAGCAGTTTATCCCCGGGTGGAAACACCATATATTTT. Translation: CASSLSPGGNTIYF.

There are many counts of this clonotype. In DNA, the CDR3 is TGTGCCAGCAGCCCGGGGAGCACAGATACGCAGTATTTT. Translating gives CASSPGSTDTQYF. This chain uses TRBV11-3 with TRBJ2-3; weak D call: TRBD2 (5 bases). With 5 bases removed from V and 0 bases from J, the gap between germline ends came to 6 bases. The germline V gene encodes CDR1 SGHNT and CDR2 YENEEA. This CDR3 comprises 13 residues.

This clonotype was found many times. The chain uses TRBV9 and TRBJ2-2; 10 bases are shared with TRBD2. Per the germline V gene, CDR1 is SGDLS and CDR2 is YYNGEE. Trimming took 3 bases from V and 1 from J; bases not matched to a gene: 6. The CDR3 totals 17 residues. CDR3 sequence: CASSDGGLAKNTGELFF. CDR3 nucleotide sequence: TGTGCCAGCAGCGATGGGGGACTAGCGAAGAACACCGGGGAGCTGTTTTTT.

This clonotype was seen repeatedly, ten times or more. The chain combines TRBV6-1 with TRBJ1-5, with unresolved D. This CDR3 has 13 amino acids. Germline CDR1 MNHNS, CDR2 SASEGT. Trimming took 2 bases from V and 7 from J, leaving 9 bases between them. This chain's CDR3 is CASSETPGQPQHF. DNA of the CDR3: TGTGCCAGCAGTGAAACCCCCGGCCAGCCCCAGCATTTT.

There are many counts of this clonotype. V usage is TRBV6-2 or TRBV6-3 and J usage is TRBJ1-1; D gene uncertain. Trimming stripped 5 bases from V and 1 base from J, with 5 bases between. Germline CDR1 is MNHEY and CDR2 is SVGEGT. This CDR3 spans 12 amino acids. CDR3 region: CASSLWNTEAFF. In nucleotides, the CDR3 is TGTGCCAGCAGTCTGTGGAACACTGAAGCTTTCTTT.

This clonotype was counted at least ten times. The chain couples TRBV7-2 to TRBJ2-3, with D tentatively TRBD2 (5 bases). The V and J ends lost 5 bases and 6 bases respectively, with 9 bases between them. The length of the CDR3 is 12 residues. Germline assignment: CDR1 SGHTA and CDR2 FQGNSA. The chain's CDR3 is CASSPSIDTQYF. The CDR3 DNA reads TGTGCCAGCAGCCCTAGCATTGATACGCAGTATTTT.

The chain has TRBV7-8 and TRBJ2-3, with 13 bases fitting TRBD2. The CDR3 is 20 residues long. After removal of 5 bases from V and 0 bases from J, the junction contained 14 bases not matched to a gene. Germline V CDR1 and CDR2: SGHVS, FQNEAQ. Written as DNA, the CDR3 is TGTGCCAGCAGCCTGACTAGCGGGAGGCTCCTGAGGCGTAGCACAGATACGCAGTATTTT. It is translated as CASSLTSGRLLRRSTDTQYF.

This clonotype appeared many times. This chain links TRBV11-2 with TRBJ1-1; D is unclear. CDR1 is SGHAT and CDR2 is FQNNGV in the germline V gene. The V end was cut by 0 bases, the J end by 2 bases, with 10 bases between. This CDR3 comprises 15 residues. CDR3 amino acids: CASSLEWRANTEAFF. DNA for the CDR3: TGTGCCAGCAGCTTAGAGTGGCGGGCCAACACTGAAGCTTTCTTT.

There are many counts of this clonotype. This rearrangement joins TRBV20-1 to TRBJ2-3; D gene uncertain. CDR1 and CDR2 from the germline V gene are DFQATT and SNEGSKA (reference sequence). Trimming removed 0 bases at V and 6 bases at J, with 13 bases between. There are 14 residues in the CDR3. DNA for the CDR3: TGCAGTGCTAGAGACCTCGTATTTCGGGATACGCAGTATTTT. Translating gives CSARDLVFRDTQYF.

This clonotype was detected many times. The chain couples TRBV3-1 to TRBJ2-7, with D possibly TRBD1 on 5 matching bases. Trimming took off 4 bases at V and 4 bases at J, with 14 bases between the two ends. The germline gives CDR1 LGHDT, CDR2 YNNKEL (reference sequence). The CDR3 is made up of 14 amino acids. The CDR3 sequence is CASSPAGSLYEQYF. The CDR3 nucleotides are TGTGCCAGCAGCCCCGCAGGGTCGTTATACGAGCAGTACTTC.

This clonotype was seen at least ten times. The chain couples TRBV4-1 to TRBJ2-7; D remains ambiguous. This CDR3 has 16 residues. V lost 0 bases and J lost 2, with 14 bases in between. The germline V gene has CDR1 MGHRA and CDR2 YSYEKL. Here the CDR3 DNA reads TGCGCCAGCAGCCAAGAACCCCAGCGAATGCCCTACGAGCAGTACTTC. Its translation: CASSQEPQRMPYEQYF.

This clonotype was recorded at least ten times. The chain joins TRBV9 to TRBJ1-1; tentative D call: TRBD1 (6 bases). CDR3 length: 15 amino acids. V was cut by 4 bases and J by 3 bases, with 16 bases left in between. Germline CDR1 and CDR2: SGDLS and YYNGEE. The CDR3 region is CASSPGGGPYTEAFF. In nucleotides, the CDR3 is TGTGCCAGCAGCCCGGGGGGCGGACCATACACTGAAGCTTTCTTT.

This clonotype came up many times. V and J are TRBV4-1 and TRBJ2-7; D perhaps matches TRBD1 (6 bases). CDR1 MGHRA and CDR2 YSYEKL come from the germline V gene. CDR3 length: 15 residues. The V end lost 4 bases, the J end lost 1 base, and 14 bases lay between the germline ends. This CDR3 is CASSPYPGTSYEQYF. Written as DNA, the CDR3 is TGCGCCAGCAGCCCCTACCCCGGGACATCCTACGAGCAGTACTTC.

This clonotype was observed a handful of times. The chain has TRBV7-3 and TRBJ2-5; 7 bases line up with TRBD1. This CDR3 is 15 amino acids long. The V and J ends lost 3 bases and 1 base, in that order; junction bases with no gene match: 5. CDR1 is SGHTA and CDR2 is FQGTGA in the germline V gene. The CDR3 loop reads CASSFTGAPQETQYF. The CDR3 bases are TGTGCCAGCAGCTTCACAGGGGCCCCCCAAGAGACCCAGTACTTC.

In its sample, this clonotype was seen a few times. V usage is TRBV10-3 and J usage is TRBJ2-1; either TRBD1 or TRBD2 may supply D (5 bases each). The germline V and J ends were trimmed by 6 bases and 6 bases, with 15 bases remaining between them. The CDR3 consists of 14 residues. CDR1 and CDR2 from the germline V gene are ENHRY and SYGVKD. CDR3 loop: CAISKPGRVNEQFF. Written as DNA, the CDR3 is TGTGCCATCAGCAAGCCGGGGCGTGTCAATGAGCAGTTCTTC.